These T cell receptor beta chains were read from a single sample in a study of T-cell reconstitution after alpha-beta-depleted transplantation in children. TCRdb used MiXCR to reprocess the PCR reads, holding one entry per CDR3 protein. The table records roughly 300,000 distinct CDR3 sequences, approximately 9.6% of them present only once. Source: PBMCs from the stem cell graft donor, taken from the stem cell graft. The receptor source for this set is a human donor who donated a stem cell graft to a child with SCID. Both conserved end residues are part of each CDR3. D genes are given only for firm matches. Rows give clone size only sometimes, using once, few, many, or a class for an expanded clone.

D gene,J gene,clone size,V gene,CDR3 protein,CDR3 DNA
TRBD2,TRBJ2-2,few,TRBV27,CASSLAGGGTGELFF,TGTGCCAGCAGTTTAGCGGGGGGAGGAACCGGGGAGCTGTTTTTT
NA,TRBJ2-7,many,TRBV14,CASSQSLEQYF,TGTGCCAGCAGCCAAAGTCTCGAGCAGTACTTC
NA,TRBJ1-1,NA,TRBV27,CASSSGRVGTEAFF,TGTGCCAGCAGCTCGGGTAGGGTAGGAACTGAAGCTTTCTTT
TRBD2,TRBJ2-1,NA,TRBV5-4,CASSSWTSGYLEDNEQFF,TGTGCCAGCAGCTCATGGACTAGCGGATACCTCGAAGACAATGAGCAGTTCTTC
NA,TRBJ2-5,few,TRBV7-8,CASTLPPGETQYF,TGTGCCAGCACCTTACCACCTGGGGAGACCCAGTACTTC
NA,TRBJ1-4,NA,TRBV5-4,CASSLGRSEKLFF,TGTGCCAGCAGCTTGGGCCGGAGTGAAAAACTGTTTTTT
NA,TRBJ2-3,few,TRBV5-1,CASSLTGPQLPDTQYF,TGCGCCAGCAGCCTGACAGGTCCGCAACTACCGGATACGCAGTATTTT
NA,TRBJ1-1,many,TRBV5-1,CASSLAGLTEAFF,TGCGCCAGCAGCTTGGCCGGGTTGACTGAAGCTTTCTTT
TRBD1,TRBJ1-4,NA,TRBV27,CASSKTGGSTNEKLFF,TGTGCCAGCTCTAAGACAGGGGGTTCCACTAATGAAAAACTGTTTTTT
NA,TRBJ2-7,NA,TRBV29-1,CSVVGSGLGPYEQYF,TGCAGCGTTGTCGGATCCGGACTGGGGCCCTACGAGCAGTACTTC
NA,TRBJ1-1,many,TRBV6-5,CASSSPGTEAFF,TGTGCCAGCAGTTCCCCAGGCACTGAAGCTTTCTTT
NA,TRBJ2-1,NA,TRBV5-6,CASSPRAGANNEQFF,TGTGCCAGCAGCCCTCGGGCGGGGGCCAACAATGAGCAGTTCTTC
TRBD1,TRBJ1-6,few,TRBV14,CASSPPGQGVYSPLHF,TGTGCCAGCAGCCCTCCAGGGCAGGGGGTTTATTCACCCCTCCACTTT
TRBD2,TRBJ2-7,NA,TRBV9,CASSVIGSGGGEQYF,TGTGCCAGCAGCGTAATCGGATCGGGGGGTGGAGAGCAGTACTTC
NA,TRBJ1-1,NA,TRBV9,CASSVGVWGGDTEAFF,TGTGCCAGCAGCGTAGGGGTTTGGGGGGGAGATACTGAAGCTTTCTTT
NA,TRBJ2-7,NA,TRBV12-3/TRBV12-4,CASRGVYEQYF,TGTGCCAGCAGGGGGGTTTACGAGCAGTACTTC
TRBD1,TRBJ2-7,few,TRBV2,CASSEYPRDRGKPGSYEQYF,TGTGCCAGCAGTGAATACCCTCGGGACAGGGGGAAACCAGGGAGCTACGAGCAGTACTTC
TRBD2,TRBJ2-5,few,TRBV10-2,CASSGGAGETQYF,TGCGCCAGCAGCGGGGGGGCCGGAGAGACCCAGTACTTC
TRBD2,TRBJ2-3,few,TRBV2,CASRSGGLGLDTQYF,TGTGCCAGCAGAAGCGGGGGGCTAGGGTTGGATACGCAGTATTTT
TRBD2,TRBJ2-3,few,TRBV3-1,CASSQDGGGRADTQYF,TGTGCCAGCAGCCAGGACGGGGGGGGCCGGGCAGATACGCAGTATTTT
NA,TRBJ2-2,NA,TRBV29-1,CSAKGQGRRTGELFF,TGCAGCGCTAAGGGTCAGGGTCGGCGCACCGGGGAGCTGTTTTTT
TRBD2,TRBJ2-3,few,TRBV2,CASSEALSGADTQYF,TGTGCCAGCAGTGAAGCGCTTAGCGGGGCAGATACGCAGTATTTT
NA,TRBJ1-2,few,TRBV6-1,CASSEIPHHGSYGYTF,TGTGCCAGCAGTGAAATTCCCCACCACGGAAGCTATGGCTACACCTTC
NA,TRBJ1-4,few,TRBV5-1,CASSLGQATPATNEKLFF,TGCGCCAGCAGCCTGGGACAAGCGACCCCTGCAACTAATGAAAAACTGTTTTTT
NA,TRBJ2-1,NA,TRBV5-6,CASSLAFVVYAEQFF,TGTGCCAGCAGCTTGGCGTTCGTGGTTTATGCTGAGCAGTTCTTC